This T cell receptor beta chain derives from a study of cytomegalovirus exposure and HLA in healthy donors. This clone was detected once. Its antigen is not known. The ends lost 0 bases at V and 4 bases at J; junction bases unmatched: 5. This CDR3 is built from 15 residues. The germline V gene has CDR1 LNHNV and CDR2 YYDKDF (reference sequence). Study results and limitations: In the 120 or so validation repertoires, more than 85% of cluster scores exceeded 0, per a later analysis. The authors confirmed in vitro that three CMV-associated chains were specific for CMV antigens. Per published reports, the classifier diagnosed cytomegalovirus status with high specificity and sensitivity.

Measured with immunoSEQ multiplex PCR; TCRdb has only the in-frame clones, and not every one. The profile shows roughly 60,000 clones, roughly nine tenths of them singletons. The sequencing sample was made of PBMCs. The V gene is TRBV15, the J gene TRBJ1-2; 7 positions match TRBD1. The receptor's source is a woman younger than 30 in good health and CMV-seronegative. CDR3 loop: CATSREKGAGYGYTF. CDR3 nucleotide sequence: TGTGCCACCAGCAGAGAGAAGGGGGCAGGCTATGGCTACACCTTC.